This T cell receptor beta chain was sequenced during a study of identical twins. Study-wide results and limits: There is a chance that invariant MAIT and iNKT cells partially muddied zero-insertion analyses. In monozygotic twins, models underestimated the sharing of out-of-frame TCR alpha.

This clonotype appeared a few times. Its antigen is still unknown. Template switching supplied a universal primer site; unique molecular identifiers were carried on the cDNA. MiXCR was run by TCRdb on the 5' RACE reads, yielding one entry per CDR3 protein. The sample lists around 480,000 distinct CDR3 sequences; approximately 14% were seen once. This same sample was also part of a study on yellow fever vaccine responses in identical twins. From that paper: Twins' vaccine T cell response reportedly gave the appearance of partial convergence and partial personalization.

The sequence was collected from a woman under 30 in good health. The sample taken for sequencing was CD4+ T cells sorted from blood.

The CDR3 coding sequence is TGCGCCAGCGGGGAGACTAGCCGCTACAATGAGCAGTTCTTC. Its translation: CASGETSRYNEQFF. The V call is TRBV5-1, the J call TRBJ2-1, with 7 bases aligning to TRBD2. CDR1 and CDR2 (germline): SGHRS, YFSETQ. The CDR3 spans 14 residues. Trimming took 7 bases from V and 3 from J; bases not matched to a gene: 7.